Each of the 31 T cell receptor beta chains below was sequenced from the same sample in a study of blood T cells in healthy people across ages. PCR was performed a second time for about 7 to 12 cycles using a sample-barcoded 5' primer and a J-beta primer mix. TCRdb independently ran MiXCR on the 5' RACE reads; one entry per CDR3 protein. The table records more than 700,000 distinct CDR3 sequences, 53% of them present only once. The material sequenced was blood. Receptor source: an elderly man in good health.

The chain combines TRBV6-5 with TRBJ2-5, with TRBD1 identical over 8 bases. The J segment lost 11 bases and the V segment lost 7 bases, leaving 15 bases of the junction unmatched. The germline CDR1 and CDR2 sequences are MNHEY and SVGAGI. The CDR3 is 14 amino acids. Written as DNA, the CDR3 is TGTGCCAGCAAGAAGGCAGGGGGCTACAATGAGCAGTACTTC. Protein: CASKKAGGYNEQYF.

This clonotype has just a few counts. The V and J genes are TRBV14 and TRBJ2-5, with 8 bases fitting TRBD2. From germline, CDR1 is SGHDN and CDR2 FVKESK. This CDR3 has 15 amino acids. V was clipped by 4 bases and J by 1 base; unmatched bases: 5. The CDR3 spells CASSRWTSPQETQYF. In nucleotides, the CDR3 is TGTGCCAGCAGCCGATGGACTAGCCCCCAAGAGACCCAGTACTTC. Full variable domain (rest looked up from reference TRBV14 and TRBJ2-5): EAGVTQFPSHSVIEKGQTVTLRCDPISGHDNLYWYRRVMGKEIKFLLHFVKESKQDESGMPNNRFLAERTGGTYSTLKVQPAELEDSGVYFCASSRWTSPQETQYFGPGTRLLVL.

Here the CDR3 reads CASSSPYRTPYGYTF. CDR3 nucleotide sequence: TGTGCCAGCAGCTCACCCTACAGGACTCCCTATGGCTACACCTTC. The chain recombines TRBV7-9 with TRBJ1-2; D perhaps matches TRBD1 (5 bases). Trimming removed 4 bases from V and 4 bases from J, with 16 bases in between. Germline CDR1 and CDR2: SEHNR and FQNEAQ (reference sequence). CDR3 size: 15 residues.

The rearrangement joins TRBV7-2 to TRBJ2-5; perhaps TRBD2 as D (6 bases). The CDR3 runs 15 residues. Trimming took off 3 bases at V and 6 bases at J, with 17 bases between the two ends. In germline, CDR1 is SGHTA, CDR2 FQGNSA. The CDR3 loop reads CASSFGSGYSKTQYF. The CDR3 bases are TGTGCCAGCAGCTTTGGTAGCGGATACTCCAAGACCCAGTACTTC. The full variable domain, with the rest looked up from reference TRBV7-2 and TRBJ2-5, is GAGVSQSPSNKVTEKGKDVELRCDPISGHTALYWYRQSLGQGLEFLIYFQGNSAPDKSGLPSDRFSAERTGGSVSTLTIQRTQQEDSAVYLCASSFGSGYSKTQYFGPGTRLLVL.

The chain couples TRBV4-2 to TRBJ2-2; the D gene is possibly TRBD2 (6 bases). The V gene lost 4 bases and the J gene lost 0 bases, with 18 bases spanning the gap. Germline V CDR1 and CDR2: LGHNA, YNFKEQ. CDR3 size: 18 residues. CDR3 coding DNA: TGTGCCAGCAGCCCAAGGGTCGCTAGCGCGACGAACACCGGGGAGCTGTTTTTT. It yields the protein CASSPRVASATNTGELFF.

The rearrangement uses TRBV9 and TRBJ2-2; 9 bases map to TRBD1. The CDR3 is made up of 15 amino acids. Germline lookup yields CDR1 SGDLS and CDR2 YYNGEE. V shed 0 bases and J 4 bases; nucleotides not matched to a gene: 1. The CDR3 region is CASSVGTGVTGELFF. CDR3 in DNA: TGTGCCAGCAGCGTAGGGACAGGGGTCACCGGGGAGCTGTTTTTT.

The genes are TRBV7-6 and TRBJ2-7; 7 positions match TRBD2. Germline-derived CDR1 and CDR2 are SGHVS and FNYEAQ. Trimming cost V 5 bases and J 3 bases; bases outside gene matches: 13. This CDR3 contains 16 residues. Here the CDR3 reads CASSNLLTQRGYEQYF. Here the CDR3 DNA reads TGTGCCAGCAGCAACCTACTCACCCAGCGGGGCTACGAGCAGTACTTC.

This chain connects TRBV25-1 to TRBJ1-5, with TRBD1 identical over 7 bases. The CDR3 totals 17 residues. Trimming at V came to 6 bases and at J to 7 bases, leaving 18 bases not matched to a gene. Germline lookup yields CDR1 MGHDK and CDR2 SYGVNS. The CDR3 region is CASSDRQGPCLEQPQHF. The CDR3 DNA follows: TGTGCCAGCAGCGACCGACAGGGTCCCTGTCTAGAGCAGCCCCAGCATTTT.

This sequence joins TRBV20-1 and TRBJ2-5, with no clear D. CDR1 is DFQATT and CDR2 is SNEGSKA in the germline V gene (reference sequence). V shed 0 bases and J shed 5 bases, with 10 bases lying between them. The CDR3 contains 13 residues. The CDR3 spells CSARDPVVETQYF. The CDR3 bases are TGCAGTGCTAGAGACCCTGTCGTGGAGACCCAGTACTTC.

The chain links TRBV2 to TRBJ2-1; D not resolved. The CDR3 is 14 amino acids. The V and J ends lost 7 bases and 1 base respectively, with 11 bases between them. In germline, CDR1 is SNHLY, CDR2 FYNNEI. The CDR3 coding sequence is TGTGCCAGCACCATGGACGAGTCCTACAATGAGCAGTTCTTC. This encodes CASTMDESYNEQFF.

This chain joins TRBV7-9 and TRBJ1-5; D is uncertain. Germline CDR1 reads SEHNR; CDR2 reads FQNEAQ (reference sequence). CDR3 size: 13 residues. V dropped 8 bases and J dropped 7 bases, with 15 bases sitting between them. The CDR3 DNA sequence: TGTGCCAGCTCACGGATAGCCGGGCAGCCCCAGCATTTT. Encoded protein: CASSRIAGQPQHF.

The gene calls are TRBV5-1 and TRBJ2-7; a weak D match, TRBD2 (5 bases). The CDR3 contains 15 residues. Germline lookup yields CDR1 SGHRS and CDR2 YFSETQ. V lost 0 bases and J 2 bases, leaving 12 bases between the germline ends. Here the CDR3 reads CASSLAVSGTYEQYF. For the CDR3, the DNA is TGCGCCAGCAGCTTGGCTGTAAGCGGTACCTACGAGCAGTACTTC.

V gene TRBV20-1 combines with J gene TRBJ1-4; TRBD1 matches 9 bases. Germline CDR1 reads DFQATT; CDR2 reads SNEGSKA (reference sequence). V trimming: 6 bases; J trimming: 10 bases; junction bases outside the gene matches: 9. This CDR3 has 13 amino acids. The CDR3 loop is CSAPSRQGGKLFF. The CDR3 DNA reads as TGCAGTGCACCGAGTCGACAGGGGGGAAAACTGTTTTTT.

In this sample, this clonotype turned up a few times. The rearrangement joins TRBV4-2 to TRBJ1-4; 10 bases match TRBD1. With V trimmed by 4 bases and J by 6 bases, 8 bases remained unmatched. Germline loops: CDR1 LGHNA, CDR2 YNFKEQ. The CDR3 length is 16 residues. The CDR3 is CASSPHPGTGDEKLFF. The CDR3 nucleotides are TGTGCCAGCAGCCCGCACCCCGGGACAGGGGATGAAAAACTGTTTTTT.

This clonotype was seen more than once but under ten times. The CDR3 loop reads CASSYRDRGKYEQYF. The CDR3 coding sequence is TGTGCCAGCAGTTACAGGGACAGGGGGAAGTACGAGCAGTACTTC. The rearrangement joins TRBV6-5 to TRBJ2-7, with 11 nucleotides matching TRBD1. The CDR3 totals 15 residues. The ends lost 2 bases at V and 4 bases at J; junction bases unmatched: 4. In germline, CDR1 is MNHEY, CDR2 SVGAGI.

This chain joins TRBV7-3 and TRBJ2-1, with D unresolved. The CDR3 has 16 residues. V gave up 5 bases and J gave up 6 bases, with 20 bases separating them. The germline V gene has CDR1 SGHTA and CDR2 FQGTGA. The CDR3 bases are TGTGCCAGCAGCCCCCGGTCAACCTCTTGGGGCAATGAGCAGTTCTTC. Its protein is CASSPRSTSWGNEQFF. The variable domain in full, completed from reference TRBV7-3 and TRBJ2-1, reads GAGVSQTPSNKVTEKGKYVELRCDPISGHTALYWYRQSLGQGPEFLIYFQGTGAADDSGLPNDRFFAVRPEGSVSTLKIQRTERGDSAVYLCASSPRSTSWGNEQFFGPGTRLTVL.

The chain combines TRBV3-1 with TRBJ1-2; 8 bases are shared with TRBD1. The V segment lost 3 bases and the J segment 4 bases; nucleotides outside the gene matches: 7. Per germline, CDR1 LGHDT and CDR2 YNNKEL (reference sequence). CDR3 length: 15 residues. This CDR3 is CASSHSGGGSYGYTF. The CDR3 nucleotides are TGTGCCAGCAGCCACTCAGGGGGCGGAAGCTATGGCTACACCTTC.

There are a few counts of this clonotype. The chain uses TRBV20-1 and TRBJ2-7; 8 positions match TRBD2. There are 14 residues in the CDR3. Germline V lookup: CDR1 DFQATT, CDR2 SNEGSKA (reference sequence). Losses at the gene ends were 4 bases for V and 0 bases for J; bases not matched to a gene: 5. CDR3: CSAIQSGSSYEQYF. The CDR3 nucleotides are TGCAGTGCTATCCAGAGCGGGAGCTCCTACGAGCAGTACTTC.

The chain is built from TRBV20-1 and TRBJ2-1, with D maybe TRBD2 (7 bases). V lost 4 bases and J 7 bases, leaving 17 bases between the germline ends. The CDR3 runs 14 residues. Germline lookup yields CDR1 DFQATT and CDR2 SNEGSKA (reference sequence). CDR3: CSANWGGSLNEQFF. In DNA form, the CDR3 reads TGCAGTGCTAACTGGGGGGGCTCTTTGAATGAGCAGTTCTTC.

The gene calls are TRBV20-1 and TRBJ1-2; perhaps TRBD1 as D (5 bases). V gave up 6 bases and J gave up 8 bases, with 10 bases separating them. CDR3 length: 10 amino acids. The germline V gene encodes CDR1 DFQATT and CDR2 SNEGSKA (reference sequence). DNA for the CDR3: TGCAGTGCCTGGCAGGGCGGCTACACCTTC. This gives the protein CSAWQGGYTF.

Note on this clonotype: The junction differs from germline at one of its ends, possibly a read error. J is TRBJ2-7 and V is TRBV4-2; D perhaps matches TRBD2 (5 bases). The CDR3 has 15 residues. Germline loops: CDR1 LGHNA, CDR2 YNFKEQ. CDR3 sequence: CASSQEGSGPYERYF. Written as DNA, the CDR3 is TGTGCCAGCAGCCAAGAAGGCAGCGGACCCTACGAGCGGTACTTC.

This clonotype was observed a handful of times. The chain combines TRBV9 with TRBJ2-1; D remains ambiguous. Germline V CDR1 and CDR2: SGDLS, YYNGEE. This CDR3 contains 14 residues. The ends were cut back, 0 bases at V and 7 bases at J, with 11 bases in the middle. CDR3 region: CASSVGTDANEQFF. The CDR3 DNA sequence: TGTGCCAGCAGCGTAGGGACGGACGCTAATGAGCAGTTCTTC.

This rearrangement joins TRBV20-1 to TRBJ2-7; 8 positions agree with TRBD2. This CDR3 region has 14 residues. Germline V gene sequence: CDR1 DFQATT, CDR2 SNEGSKA (reference sequence). Trimming removed 3 bases from V and 6 bases from J; junction bases left unmatched: 10. In DNA, the CDR3 is TGCAGTGCTAGTGCACTAGCGGAGCGAGGCGAGCAGTACTTC. This sequence encodes CSASALAERGEQYF.

V usage is TRBV5-1 and J usage is TRBJ2-7; 7 nucleotides agree with TRBD1. With 3 bases clipped from V and 3 bases from J, the junction kept 9 bases outside the gene matches. Germline CDR1 is SGHRS and CDR2 is YFSETQ. This CDR3 region has 15 residues. The CDR3 sequence is CASSSGGSKVYEQYF. In DNA form, the CDR3 reads TGCGCCAGCAGCTCAGGGGGAAGCAAGGTCTACGAGCAGTACTTC.

V is TRBV12-3 or TRBV12-4 and J is TRBJ2-7; 11 bases align to TRBD2. The CDR3 extends over 16 amino acids. V was clipped by 5 bases and J by 4 bases; unmatched bases: 10. In DNA form, the CDR3 reads TGTGCCAGCAGTCCAGGCGGGACTAGCGGCCGGTACGAGCAGTACTTC. It specifies CASSPGGTSGRYEQYF.

CDR3: CASNWASGGEQYF. CDR3 in DNA: TGTGCCTCCAACTGGGCCTCGGGAGGGGAGCAGTACTTC. The chain joins TRBV10-3 to TRBJ2-4; 8 bases align to TRBD2. V gave up 11 bases and J gave up 13 bases; unmatched junction bases: 16. The CDR3 runs 13 residues. The germline gives CDR1 ENHRY, CDR2 SYGVKD.

This sequence joins TRBV7-2 and TRBJ1-1; maybe TRBD1 (6 bases). The length of the CDR3 is 15 residues. CDR1 SGHTA and CDR2 FQGNSA come from the germline V gene. V was shortened by 6 bases and J by 3 bases, with 17 bases between the two germline ends. CDR3 residues: CASRQTGLGYTEAFF. CDR3 DNA: TGTGCCAGCAGACAAACAGGGCTTGGGTACACTGAAGCTTTCTTT.

This clonotype was picked up a small number of times. The chain employs TRBV6-5 and TRBJ2-3, with D perhaps TRBD2 (5 bases). The germline CDR1 and CDR2 sequences are MNHEY and SVGAGI. Trimming pared 5 bases from V and 2 bases from J, leaving 11 bases between. The CDR3 length is 14 residues. The CDR3 is CASSERTLTDTQYF. The CDR3 coding sequence is TGTGCCAGCAGTGAGAGGACTCTCACAGATACGCAGTATTTT.

The V gene is TRBV6-2 or TRBV6-3, the J gene TRBJ2-7; 12 bases are shared with TRBD1. From germline, CDR1 is MNHEY and CDR2 SVGEGT. The CDR3 is 16 residues long. The ends lost 7 bases at V and 6 bases at J; junction bases unmatched: 13. The CDR3 loop reads CASTEGQGAFLREQYF. DNA of the CDR3: TGTGCCAGCACCGAGGGACAGGGGGCTTTCTTACGCGAGCAGTACTTC.

This chain joins TRBV7-8 and TRBJ2-7, with 7 bases that match TRBD1. With 2 bases clipped from V and 0 bases from J, the junction kept 4 bases outside the gene matches. There are 15 residues in the CDR3. Germline values: CDR1 SGHVS, CDR2 FQNEAQ. The CDR3 region has the DNA TGTGCCAGCAGCTTAATCCGGGACAGCTCCTACGAGCAGTACTTC. Protein product: CASSLIRDSSYEQYF.

The chain uses TRBV6-6 and TRBJ2-5; 8 positions agree with TRBD1. The length of the CDR3 is 16 residues. V lost 6 bases to trimming and J lost 2 bases; unmatched junction nucleotides: 11. Per germline, CDR1 MNHNY and CDR2 SVGAGI (reference sequence). The CDR3 protein is CASSPRTGQNQETQYF. CDR3 sequence (DNA): TGTGCCAGCAGCCCCAGGACAGGGCAAAATCAAGAGACCCAGTACTTC.